These T cell receptor beta chains were read from a single sample in a study of cytomegalovirus exposure and HLA in healthy donors. Sequenced by immunoSEQ multiplex PCR; TCRdb stores in-frame clones only, minus some. The sample comprises some 97,000 clones, approximately 81% of which are singletons, and 3.5% to 4.5% rests with the top ten. Sequenced material: PBMCs. The receptors derive from a female donor in good health and CMV-seropositive. Both conserved end residues are part of each CDR3.

v_gene	CDR3aa
TRBV19	CASSRTSGHTDTQYF
TRBV29-1	CSVERQGGYTF
TRBV2	CASSTRGVSNQPQHF
TRBV7-9	CASSLLASQETQYF
TRBV5-6	CASSHTSGRGAKNSQYF
TRBV7-8	CASRPGQGVIAFF
TRBV6-5	CASSYGQVYGYTF
TRBV30	CAWGAGETQYF
TRBV4-3	CASSQDWQWNYGYTF
TRBV2	CASRERTGLEQYF
TRBV6-6	CASSYLGGGFEAFF
TRBV5-4	CASSSRVAGGQETQYF
TRBV30	CAWRRGSVSSYEQYF
TRBV5-1	CASSLPPGGTDTQYF
TRBV5-4	CASSLRQVNTEAFF
TRBV19	CASSAGTGNTEAFF
TRBV2	CASRRGFGETQYF
TRBV25-1	CATSRTGENTGELFF
TRBV7-9	CSSSRWGGEATEAFF
TRBV5-6	CASSLDYSGSTDTQYF
TRBV5-5	CASSLDRGPNQPQHF
TRBV30	CAWGAYTQYF
TRBV2	CASRLAGSEQYF
TRBV18	CASSPGVVDRGAGANVLTF
TRBV7-7	CASSLDGGTGTGELFF
TRBV19	CASSSRANYGYTF
TRBV2	CASSGTGLMNTEAFF
TRBV12-5	CASGLVEGGDWGVPQHF